This entry describes one TCR beta chain. The data were obtained in a study of blood T cell repertoires in COVID-19. Background on the study: Acute and convalescent COVID-19 specimens originated in the United States, Italy and Spain. Sample material is recorded as cDNA or gDNA derived from T cells, B-cell-depleted T cells, or PBMCs.

In the study's own analysis: Nucleated cell number was recorded as an estimate derived from reference gene primer amplification. Clones were read by immunoSEQ multiplex PCR, and TCRdb kept only the in-frame ones, dropping some. D and trimming were read from the DNA, whereas the V and J calls and clone size are those reported in that table. The sample yields 350,000 to 450,000 clones, approximately 87% seen once. CDR1 is SEHNR, CDR2 FQNEAQ, per germline (reference sequence). Unmatched junction bases numbered 12, after V lost 5 bases and J lost 7 bases. CDR3 length equals 16 residues. This clonotype was obtained from a woman aged 55-69 years with COVID-19, enrolled during active disease. This rearrangement joins TRBV7-9 to TRBJ1-4; TRBD1 aligns across 8 bases. The source material was peripheral blood. The CDR3 coding sequence is TGTGCCAGCAGCCGGGGATTGGACAGGGTCGGTGAAAAACTGTTTTTT. This translates into CASSRGLDRVGEKLFF.